The rows below give T cell receptor beta chains drawn from one sample of a study of siplizumab effects on memory and regulatory T cells. Libraries were prepared by immunoSEQ multiplex PCR; TCRdb keeps only in-frame clonotypes and omits some of them. Of more than 60,000 clones listed, about 92% are singletons. Sequencing input: CD8+ T cells sorted from blood. All receptors come from a human donor in good health. The CDR3 runs from the conserved cysteine through the conserved F or W. D genes are given only for firm matches. A clone size is listed for some rows: how often the clone was seen (once, few, many), or a class if it is expanded.

>-|TRBJ2-3|TRBV5-6|12|-
CASSLVSDTQYF
TGTGCCAGCAGCTTGGTTTCCGATACGCAGTATTTT
>-|TRBJ1-5|TRBV5-6|15|-
CASSLSMEGNQPQHF
TGTGCCAGCAGCTTGTCTATGGAGGGCAATCAGCCCCAGCATTTT
>-|TRBJ1-2|TRBV4-2|15|few
CASSQGSGVDYGYTF
TGTGCCAGCAGCCAAGGGTCAGGGGTAGACTATGGCTACACCTTC
>-|TRBJ2-7|TRBV28|12|-
CASSPGSYEQYF
TGTGCCAGCAGTCCAGGATCCTACGAGCAGTACTTC
>TRBD2|TRBJ2-7|TRBV28|16|-
CASSQTTAGVVDEQYF
TGTGCCAGCAGTCAAACAACGGCGGGGGTAGTCGACGAGCAGTACTTC
>TRBD1|TRBJ1-1|TRBV7-3|14|-
CASSFGQGAGEAFF
TGTGCCAGCAGTTTCGGACAGGGGGCTGGTGAAGCTTTCTTT
>TRBD1|TRBJ2-3|TRBV30|14|-
CAWEGGQGTDTQYF
TGTGCCTGGGAGGGGGGACAGGGGACAGATACGCAGTATTTT
>TRBD2|TRBJ2-5|TRBV15|14|-
CATSTSGGRETQYF
TGTGCCACCAGCACTAGCGGGGGGAGGGAGACCCAGTACTTC
>-|TRBJ2-7|TRBV11-2|17|-
CASSLDLGPQSSYEQYF
TGTGCCAGCAGCTTAGATCTGGGACCCCAGAGCTCCTACGAGCAGTACTTC
>-|TRBJ2-7|TRBV19|14|-
CASTEIVGNGEQYF
TGTGCCAGTACCGAGATCGTCGGGAATGGGGAGCAGTACTTC
>-|TRBJ1-2|TRBV5-1|14|-
CASSETDNNYGYTF
TGCGCCAGCAGCGAGACAGACAACAACTATGGCTACACCTTC
>-|TRBJ2-5|TRBV7-2|15|-
CASSLGSMQKETQYF
TGTGCCAGCAGCTTAGGTTCCATGCAAAAAGAGACCCAGTACTTC
>TRBD1|TRBJ1-1|TRBV4-2|14|-
CASSPGQGRTEAFF
TGTGCCAGCAGCCCGGGACAGGGTCGGACTGAAGCTTTCTTT
>TRBD2|TRBJ2-7|TRBV6-7|12|-
CASSYSGGEQYF
TGTGCCAGCAGTTATAGCGGGGGCGAGCAGTACTTC
>TRBD2|TRBJ2-1|TRBV4-3|15|-
CASKSLAGDYNEQFF
TGCGCCAGCAAGTCACTAGCGGGGGACTACAATGAGCAGTTCTTC
>TRBD2|TRBJ2-1|TRBV19|17|-
CASSQGLAGASYNEQFF
TGTGCCAGTAGCCAAGGCCTAGCGGGGGCATCCTACAATGAGCAGTTCTTC
>-|TRBJ1-6|TRBV5-4|12|-
CASSLGNSPLHF
TGTGCCAGCAGCTTGGGAAATTCACCCCTCCACTTT
>-|TRBJ1-5|TRBV2|19|-
CASRGRGTGGPSRNQPQHF
TGTGCCAGCAGGGGGCGAGGAACAGGCGGACCCTCTCGAAATCAGCCCCAGCATTTT
>-|TRBJ2-7|TRBV5-1|12|-
CASSLDGREQYF
TGCGCCAGCAGCTTGGACGGGCGCGAGCAGTACTTC
>TRBD2|TRBJ2-1|TRBV27|14|-
CASSYGGTYNEQFF
TGTGCCAGCAGTTACGGGGGGACCTACAATGAGCAGTTCTTC
>-|TRBJ1-3|TRBV7-6|14|-
CASRVKGSGNTIYF
TGTGCCAGCAGAGTAAAGGGGTCTGGAAACACCATATATTTT
>-|TRBJ2-7|TRBV9|14|-
CASSVAGPPYEQYF
TGTGCCAGCAGCGTCGCGGGACCTCCCTACGAGCAGTACTTC
>-|TRBJ1-6|TRBV6-6|15|-
CASSSPESGGSPLHF
TGTGCCAGCAGTTCCCCGGAGTCGGGTGGTTCACCCCTCCACTTT
>-|TRBJ2-5|TRBV2|12|-
CASSPWTGEQYF
TGTGCCAGCAGTCCTTGGACGGGGGAGCAGTACTTC
>TRBD2|TRBJ2-5|TRBV4-1|16|-
CASSQESGGVQETQYF
TGCGCCAGCAGCCAAGAGAGCGGGGGGGTTCAAGAGACCCAGTACTTC
>TRBD2|TRBJ2-3|TRBV29-1|20|-
CSVEDPGLAGAPRSTDTQYF
TGCAGCGTTGAAGATCCGGGACTAGCGGGGGCCCCTCGGAGCACAGATACGCAGTATTTT
>-|TRBJ2-1|TRBV27|16|-
CASSLDGPSSYNEQFF
TGTGCCAGCAGTTTAGATGGCCCCAGCTCCTACAATGAGCAGTTCTTC
>-|TRBJ1-2|TRBV5-4|14|-
CASSDQFLIYGYTF
TGTGCCAGCAGCGATCAATTTCTTATTTATGGCTACACCTTC
>-|TRBJ1-1|TRBV19|14|-
CASLSQGVWTEAFF
TGTGCCAGTTTGAGCCAGGGCGTGTGGACTGAAGCTTTCTTT
>-|TRBJ2-1|TRBV11-2|13|-
CASSLDPPYEQFF
TGTGCCAGCAGCTTAGACCCCCCGTATGAGCAGTTCTTC
>-|TRBJ2-7|TRBV14|16|-
CASSPHAADNTYEQYF
TGTGCCAGCAGCCCACATGCAGCGGATAATACCTACGAGCAGTACTTC
>-|TRBJ1-5|TRBV19|13|once
CASSRGGNQPQHF
TGTGCCAGTAGTCGGGGGGGCAATCAGCCCCAGCATTTT
>-|TRBJ1-1|TRBV5-4|16|-
CASSSRPSGVNTEAFF
TGTGCCAGCAGCTCCCGACCATCGGGGGTGAACACTGAAGCTTTCTTT
>-|TRBJ2-2|TRBV4-1|16|-
CASSQGGAPNTGELFF
TGCGCCAGCAGCCAAGGGGGGGCCCCGAACACCGGGGAGCTGTTTTTT
>TRBD2|TRBJ2-7|TRBV4-1|14|-
CASSQGPGGYEQYF
TGCGCCAGCAGCCAAGGGCCGGGGGGCTACGAGCAGTACTTC